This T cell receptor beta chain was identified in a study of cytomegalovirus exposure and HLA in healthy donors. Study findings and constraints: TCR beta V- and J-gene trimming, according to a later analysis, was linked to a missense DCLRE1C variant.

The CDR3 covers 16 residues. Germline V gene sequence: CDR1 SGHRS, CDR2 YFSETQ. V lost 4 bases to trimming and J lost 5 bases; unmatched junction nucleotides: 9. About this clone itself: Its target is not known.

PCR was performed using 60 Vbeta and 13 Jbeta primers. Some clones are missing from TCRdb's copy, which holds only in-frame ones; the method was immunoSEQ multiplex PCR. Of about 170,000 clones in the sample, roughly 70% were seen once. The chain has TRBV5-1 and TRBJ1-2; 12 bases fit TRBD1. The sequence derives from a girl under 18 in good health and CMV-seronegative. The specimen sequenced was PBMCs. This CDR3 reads CASSPTGDRGRYGYTF. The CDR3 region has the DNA TGCGCCAGCAGCCCCACCGGGGACAGGGGGCGTTATGGCTACACCTTC.